Below are 29 T cell receptor beta chains sequenced from a single sample in a study of post-analysis software for immune sequencing data. General study points: Compared with controls, patients had more of about 5 TRBV segments, including TRBV5-6, TRBV5-1 and TRBV20-1.

The TCR beta cDNA libraries contained unique molecular identifiers. TCRdb processed the PCR reads anew with MiXCR; each CDR3 protein has one entry. In the table there are roughly 600,000 distinct CDR3 sequences, around 40% of which are singletons. Which antigens these TCRs recognize remains unknown. The sequenced sample consisted of blood. The receptors shown here come from a girl between 5 and 17 years old with multiple sclerosis.

The chain recombines TRBV20-1 with TRBJ2-1, with D hard to call. This CDR3 comprises 13 residues. V was cut by 0 bases and J by 7 bases, with 10 bases left in between. Germline V gene sequence: CDR1 DFQATT, CDR2 SNEGSKA (reference sequence). CDR3 protein: CSAREPRQNEQFF. The CDR3 coding sequence is TGCAGTGCTAGAGAGCCCCGGCAGAATGAGCAGTTCTTC.

The rearrangement links TRBV6-5 to TRBJ2-7; 7 bases agree with TRBD1. The CDR3 sequence is 17 residues long. J lost 1 base, V lost 2 bases, and 11 bases had no gene match. Per the germline V gene, CDR1 is MNHEY and CDR2 is SVGAGI. CDR3 amino acids: CASSYRLGQGDSYEQYF. The CDR3 DNA reads TGTGCCAGCAGTTACCGCCTAGGGCAGGGGGATTCCTACGAGCAGTACTTC.

The V gene is TRBV7-6, the J gene TRBJ1-1, with D possibly being TRBD1 (6 bases). The CDR3 is made up of 15 amino acids. Trimming removed 2 bases at V and 3 bases at J, with 13 bases between. CDR1 is SGHVS, CDR2 FNYEAQ, per germline. As DNA, the CDR3 is TGTGCCAGCAGCTTAACCGGACAGTCTTACACTGAAGCTTTCTTT. Translating it yields CASSLTGQSYTEAFF.

This clonotype appeared a few times. This rearrangement joins TRBV7-2 to TRBJ2-5; 15 nucleotides line up with TRBD2. The CDR3 runs 17 residues. Germline V gene sequence: CDR1 SGHTA, CDR2 FQGNSA. The ends lost 6 bases at V and 2 bases at J; junction bases unmatched: 7. The CDR3 DNA is TGTGCCAGCAGTCCCAACGGACTAGCGGGGGGGCAAGAGACCCAGTACTTC. Its protein is CASSPNGLAGGQETQYF. The full variable domain, its missing parts supplied by reference TRBV7-2 and TRBJ2-5, is GAGVSQSPSNKVTEKGKDVELRCDPISGHTALYWYRQSLGQGLEFLIYFQGNSAPDKSGLPSDRFSAERTGGSVSTLTIQRTQQEDSAVYLCASSPNGLAGGQETQYFGPGTRLLVL.

The V gene is TRBV7-3, the J gene TRBJ1-6; the match to TRBD1 covers 9 bases. Germline V gives CDR1 SGHTA, CDR2 FQGTGA. The CDR3 contains 15 residues. V lost 2 bases to trimming and J lost 7 bases; unmatched junction nucleotides: 3. The CDR3 DNA reads as TGTGCCAGCAGCTTAGGGGACAGGGAAAATTCACCCCTCCACTTT. It translates to CASSLGDRENSPLHF.

This clonotype has only a few counts. The chain couples TRBV20-1 to TRBJ2-1; D is unresolved. V was cut by 0 bases and J by 3 bases, with 12 bases left in between. Per germline, CDR1 DFQATT and CDR2 SNEGSKA (reference sequence). The CDR3 covers 15 residues. The CDR3 DNA follows: TGCAGTGCTAGAGAGCGACCCGGGCGCTACAATGAGCAGTTCTTC. It codes for CSARERPGRYNEQFF.

This clonotype was picked up one time. The genes are TRBV20-1 and TRBJ2-1, with 11 bases that match TRBD2. Unmatched junction bases numbered 13, after V lost 2 bases and J lost 13 bases. Per germline, CDR1 DFQATT and CDR2 SNEGSKA (reference sequence). The CDR3 loop spans 15 amino acids. The CDR3 region has the DNA TGCAGTGCTAGATCGGGGGGGACTAGCGGAGAGACCCAGTTCTTC. As protein: CSARSGGTSGETQFF.

The chain employs TRBV6-5 and TRBJ1-5; no definite D call. The CDR3 is 13 amino acids. Per the germline V gene, CDR1 is MNHEY and CDR2 is SVGAGI. Trimming stripped 2 bases from V and 1 base from J, with 3 bases between. The CDR3 DNA reads as TGTGCCAGCAGTTACCTAAGCAATCAGCCCCAGCATTTT. Protein: CASSYLSNQPQHF.

CDR3 residues: CSVVPTGTPRTSEQFF. The DNA for the CDR3 is TGCAGCGTCGTTCCAACCGGGACACCACGTACAAGCGAGCAGTTCTTC. The rearrangement links TRBV29-1 to TRBJ2-1, with a weak D call TRBD1 (6 bases). The length of the CDR3 is 16 residues. CDR1 is SQVTM and CDR2 is ANQGSEA in the germline V gene. The ends were cut back, 6 bases at V and 10 bases at J, with 28 bases in the middle.

The CDR3 sequence: CASSLGRVRGLGDTQYF. DNA of the CDR3: TGTGCCAGCAGCTTAGGAAGAGTCAGGGGCTTGGGAGATACGCAGTATTTT. V and J are TRBV7-9 and TRBJ2-3; D possibly corresponds to TRBD1 (6 bases). V lost 1 base, J lost 5 bases, and 19 bases lay in between. Germline CDR1 reads SEHNR; CDR2 reads FQNEAQ (reference sequence). This CDR3 has 17 amino acids.

The chain recombines TRBV19 with TRBJ2-3, with TRBD2 identical over 8 bases. V shed 4 bases and J 1 base; nucleotides not matched to a gene: 7. The CDR3 has 16 amino acids. Germline CDR1 LNHDA, CDR2 SQIVND (reference sequence). The CDR3 nucleotides are TGTGCCAGTAGTAACCCAGCGGGGGAAGGCACAGATACGCAGTATTTT. Encoded protein: CASSNPAGEGTDTQYF.

In this sample, this clonotype turned up a few times. The V call is TRBV29-1, the J call TRBJ2-1; 10 bases fit TRBD1. Trimming at V came to 6 bases and at J to 3 bases, leaving 2 bases not matched to a gene. CDR1 SQVTM and CDR2 ANQGSEA come from the germline V gene. There are 13 residues in the CDR3. The CDR3 DNA is TGCAGCGTGACAGGGGGCAGCTACAATGAGCAGTTCTTC. Residues: CSVTGGSYNEQFF.

The V gene is TRBV20-1, the J gene TRBJ2-7, with D unresolved. Germline V gene sequence: CDR1 DFQATT, CDR2 SNEGSKA (reference sequence). Trimming took off 3 bases at V and 0 bases at J, with 12 bases between the two ends. The CDR3 length is 14 residues. CDR3 nucleotide sequence: TGCAGTGCTAGTGGTCTTTCCAGCTCCTACGAGCAGTACTTC. It specifies CSASGLSSSYEQYF.

The chain carries TRBV7-6 and TRBJ2-7, with 8 bases aligning to TRBD1. J gave up 3 bases and V 4 bases, and 14 bases lay outside the gene matches. Germline values: CDR1 SGHVS, CDR2 FNYEAQ. The CDR3 sequence is 17 residues long. DNA of the CDR3: TGTGCCAGCAGCTCTCAAGACGAATGGGACAGGAACTACGAGCAGTACTTC. It specifies CASSSQDEWDRNYEQYF.

Comments on this clonotype: This clone may be a read error of a much larger clone one base away. V usage is TRBV24-1 and J usage is TRBJ2-1, with 11 bases identical to TRBD2. CDR1 KGHDR and CDR2 SFDVKD come from the germline V gene. The trim removed 3 bases at V and 0 bases at J, leaving 0 bases unmatched. The CDR3 loop spans 16 amino acids. The CDR3 nucleotides read TGTGCCACCAGTGATGGGACTAGCGGCTCCTACAATGAGCAGTTCTTC. Its protein is CATSDGTSGSYNEQFF.

CDR3 region: CASRREANTGELFF. Here the CDR3 DNA reads TGTGCCAGCAGGCGGGAGGCTAACACCGGGGAGCTGTTTTTT. The genes are TRBV2 and TRBJ2-2, with 8 bases identical to TRBD2. CDR1 and CDR2 (germline): SNHLY, FYNNEI. The V and J ends lost 6 bases and 2 bases, in that order; junction bases with no gene match: 2. CDR3 length: 14 amino acids.

The chain links TRBV30 to TRBJ2-5; tentatively, D is TRBD1 (5 bases). The CDR3 has 13 residues. Germline V gives CDR1 GTSNPN, CDR2 SVGIG (reference sequence). V lost 1 base and J lost 1, with 7 bases in between. The CDR3 DNA follows: TGTGCCTGGAGTGGGGGCAGCCAAGAGACCCAGTACTTC. Translated: CAWSGGSQETQYF.

Written as DNA, the CDR3 is TGCAGCGCTCGCCGGGCCAGTCTAGAAAAACTGTTTTTT. Encoded protein: CSARRASLEKLFF. This sequence joins TRBV29-1 and TRBJ1-4; D not resolved. CDR3 size: 13 residues. The germline V gene encodes CDR1 SQVTM and CDR2 ANQGSEA. V was pared by 7 bases and J by 8 bases, with 17 bases between.

The chain couples TRBV4-1 to TRBJ1-6; D possibly corresponds to TRBD1 (5 bases). The CDR3 contains 15 residues. V dropped 0 bases and J dropped 10 bases, with 13 bases sitting between them. CDR1 is MGHRA, CDR2 YSYEKL, per germline. CDR3 nucleotides: TGCGCCAGCAGCCAAGATCGGGGGGGAGGATCACCCCTCCACTTT. This encodes CASSQDRGGGSPLHF.

The J gene is TRBJ2-5, the V gene TRBV12-3 or TRBV12-4, with 7 bases aligning to TRBD1. V was pared by 5 bases and J by 4 bases, with 10 bases of the junction left unmatched. The CDR3 is made up of 15 amino acids. As DNA, the CDR3 is TGTGCCAGCAGTCGTTTACAGGGGAAGGGAGAGACCCAGTACTTC. Encoded protein: CASSRLQGKGETQYF.

V and J are TRBV12-3 or TRBV12-4 and TRBJ2-4; 12 bases line up with TRBD2. The J call is doubtful: the DNA matches TRBJ2-7 better. The CDR3 is 14 residues long. The CDR3 DNA reads as TGTGCCAGCAGCAAGGGACTAGCGGGTTCCGAGCAGTACTTC. Amino acid sequence: CASSKGLAGSEQYF.

This clonotype has just one count. This rearrangement joins TRBV4-2 to TRBJ2-2; 8 bases map to TRBD1. The ends lost 0 bases at V and 6 bases at J; junction bases unmatched: 9. This CDR3 spans 17 amino acids. The germline CDR1 and CDR2 sequences are LGHNA and YNFKEQ. The CDR3 region is CASSQERSRGPAGELFF. CDR3 nucleotides: TGTGCCAGCAGCCAAGAAAGGAGCAGGGGGCCCGCCGGGGAGCTGTTTTTT.

The rearrangement uses TRBV7-8 and TRBJ2-1; D is possibly TRBD1 (5 bases). CDR1 is SGHVS and CDR2 is FQNEAQ in the germline V gene. This CDR3 is 14 amino acids long. V was pared by 2 bases and J by 7 bases, with 12 bases between. The CDR3 spells CASSLYARANEQFF. The CDR3 DNA sequence: TGTGCCAGCAGCTTATATGCCAGGGCGAATGAGCAGTTCTTC.

This chain joins TRBV5-6 and TRBJ2-7; a possible D gene is TRBD1 (6 bases). This CDR3 has 13 amino acids. CDR1 and CDR2 from the germline V gene are SGHDT and YYEEEE. Trimming pared 10 bases from V and 3 bases from J, leaving 17 bases between. CDR3 nucleotide sequence: TGTGCCGGGGGCTTAACGGGTCTCTACGAGCAGTACTTC. Its protein product is CAGGLTGLYEQYF.

In regard to this clonotype: Mismatch with germline at one junction end may stem from a read error. The CDR3 loop reads CANSQGRGGGYTF. CDR3 bases: TGTGCCAACAGCCAAGGTAGAGGGGGCGGCTACACCTTC. V is TRBV14 and J is TRBJ1-2, with 7 bases that match TRBD1. Germline CDR1 and CDR2: SGHDN and FVKESK. The CDR3 length is 13 residues.

This clonotype appeared once. The chain combines TRBV9 with TRBJ1-6; unclear D gene. Germline lookup yields CDR1 SGDLS and CDR2 YYNGEE. CDR3 size: 13 residues. The germline V and J ends were trimmed by 4 bases and 8 bases, with 10 bases remaining between them. The CDR3 region has the DNA TGTGCCAGCAGCCCCCGACGAGATTCACCCCTCCACTTT. As protein: CASSPRRDSPLHF.

The rearrangement joins TRBV12-3 or TRBV12-4 to TRBJ2-7, with D possibly being TRBD1 (5 bases). The CDR3 has 17 amino acids. Trimming removed 2 bases at V and 2 bases at J, with 19 bases between. The CDR3 sequence is CASSLTIQVGAPYEQYF. The CDR3, as DNA: TGTGCCAGCAGTTTAACTATACAGGTCGGAGCTCCCTACGAGCAGTACTTC.

The chain employs TRBV5-1 and TRBJ2-7, with TRBD1 as a possible D gene (6 bases). CDR3 length equals 14 residues. V lost 4 bases and J 5 bases, leaving 16 bases between the germline ends. Germline loops: CDR1 SGHRS, CDR2 YFSETQ. The CDR3 sequence: CASSARVAGDEQYF. The DNA for the CDR3 is TGCGCCAGCAGCGCCCGGGTAGCAGGGGACGAGCAGTACTTC.

The chain links TRBV12-3 or TRBV12-4 to TRBJ1-5, with TRBD1 matching 12 bases. This CDR3 contains 15 residues. The junction had 5 bases not matched to a gene; V was cut back by 6 bases and J by 5 bases. The CDR3 sequence: CASRTGTGGYQPQHF. The CDR3 bases are TGTGCCAGCAGGACCGGGACAGGGGGCTATCAGCCCCAGCATTTT.